Described below is a single T cell receptor beta chain sequence and its context. Its antigen remains unidentified. This CDR3 has 11 amino acids. V shed 3 bases and J shed 8 bases, with 5 bases lying between them. Germline lookup yields CDR1 MDHEN and CDR2 SYDVKM. The data originate from a study of shared clonotypes between healthy human individuals. General study results and limits: Non-shared clonotypes displayed generation probabilities falling below those of clonotypes present in all four donors. On the whole, naive subsets had larger estimated richness than memory subsets had.

The authors ran the assay at deep level. Repertoires were generated with immunoSEQ multiplex PCR, while TCRdb's copy carries only in-frame clones and drops some. The table shows about 2.2 million clones, with over 85% occurring only once. Only CD45RO-negative cells positively selected for CCR7 counted as naive CD8 cells, so terminally differentiated effector memory CD45RA+ cells were excluded. The sample comprised naive CD8+ T cells from PBMCs. The sequence was obtained from a man between 18 and 35 years old in good health. Some clones in this sample may be carry-over from other donors' samples. The rearrangement uses TRBV28 and TRBJ2-1; D uncertain. The CDR3 here is CASSFKYEQFF. The CDR3 nucleotides read TGTGCCAGCAGTTTCAAGTATGAGCAGTTCTTC.